Each of the 32 T cell receptor beta chains below was sequenced from the same sample in a study of T cell repertoires in cytomegalovirus infection (dated by TCRdb to between 2018 and 2021). Sequencer: Illumina HiSeq 1500. The public reads were run again by TCRdb, first through fastp at Q25 and then through MiXCR, and only productive beta chains were kept. Each CDR3 protein gets just one entry, which takes the most common genes and DNA from the rows behind it. Present in this sample are nearly 450,000 distinct CDR3 sequences, approximately 31% of which were seen just once. Roughly 15% of the sample is held by the ten biggest clonotypes. Sample: PBMCs. Receptors were obtained from a human donor in good health (CMV status not recorded). Some clones in this sample may be carry-over from other donors' samples.

This clonotype was seen repeatedly, ten times or more. The rearrangement links TRBV7-2 to TRBJ2-2, with 10 bases matching TRBD1. This CDR3 contains 16 residues. Germline V gives CDR1 SGHTA, CDR2 FQGNSA. V shed 5 bases and J 1 base; nucleotides not matched to a gene: 4. DNA for the CDR3: TGTGCCAGCAGCAATGACAGGGGGCTGAACACCGGGGAGCTGTTTTTT. Protein sequence: CASSNDRGLNTGELFF.

The chain carries TRBV9 and TRBJ2-5; no clear D. Trimming removed 4 bases at V and 0 bases at J, with 13 bases between. The CDR3 sequence is 15 residues long. From germline, CDR1 is SGDLS and CDR2 YYNGEE. The CDR3 coding sequence is TGTGCCAGCAGCAATAATCCGTTCAACCAAGAGACCCAGTACTTC. Translated: CASSNNPFNQETQYF.

This clonotype was seen repeatedly, ten times or more. CDR3 sequence reads: CASSQQGGNQPQHF. The CDR3 region has the DNA TGTGCCAGCAGTCAACAGGGGGGAAATCAGCCCCAGCATTTT. The chain couples TRBV6-1 to TRBJ1-5; TRBD1 matches 8 bases. This CDR3 has 14 amino acids. V lost 5 bases, J lost 4 bases, and 4 bases stayed unmatched. The germline V gene has CDR1 MNHNS and CDR2 SASEGT.

Here the CDR3 reads CASSLVSNRVHEQYF. The DNA of the CDR3 is TGTGCCAGCAGCTTAGTGTCCAACAGAGTCCACGAGCAGTACTTC. V is TRBV11-2 and J is TRBJ2-7, with D hard to call. Germline loops: CDR1 SGHAT, CDR2 FQNNGV. Deletions cut 1 base from V and 5 bases from J, with 15 bases between. This CDR3 spans 15 amino acids.

This clonotype was recorded at least ten times. The chain recombines TRBV12-3 or TRBV12-4 with TRBJ1-3; D unresolved. Trimming took 6 bases from V and 4 from J, leaving 13 bases between them. CDR3 size: 14 residues. The CDR3 DNA is TGTGCCAGCAGCCCGGGCCTACAGGGAAACACCATATATTTT. Translated, it gives CASSPGLQGNTIYF.

This chain connects TRBV7-6 to TRBJ2-7; D remains unclear. This CDR3 contains 15 residues. CDR1 is SGHVS, CDR2 FNYEAQ, per germline. V gave up 5 bases and J gave up 0 bases, with 14 bases separating them. As DNA, the CDR3 is TGTGCCAGCAGCCCCCTGAGTCATAGCTCCTACGAGCAGTACTTC. This encodes CASSPLSHSSYEQYF.

This chain connects TRBV5-1 to TRBJ1-1; weak D call: TRBD1 (5 bases). Trimming removed 7 bases from V and 5 bases from J, with 15 bases in between. Germline CDR1 and CDR2: SGHRS and YFSETQ. There are 13 residues in the CDR3. The CDR3: CASGAGGETEAFF. As DNA, the CDR3 is TGCGCCAGCGGGGCCGGGGGGGAAACTGAAGCTTTCTTT.

This clonotype was counted a few times. The rearrangement joins TRBV6-1 to TRBJ1-2; no definite D call. Trimming stripped 3 bases from V and 4 bases from J, with 12 bases between. CDR1 MNHNS and CDR2 SASEGT come from the germline V gene. CDR3 length: 14 amino acids. CDR3 sequence: CASSDSFGLYGYTF. DNA for the CDR3: TGTGCCAGCAGTGACTCATTTGGGCTCTATGGCTACACCTTC.

At least ten counts were recorded for this clonotype. The chain has TRBV7-2 and TRBJ2-5, with 13 bases fitting TRBD2. Germline trimming cut 3 bases from V and 5 bases from J; bases unmatched to any gene: 6. From germline, CDR1 is SGHTA and CDR2 FQGNSA. The CDR3 covers 16 residues. The CDR3 loop is CASSFAGTSGVETQYF. CDR3 nucleotides: TGTGCCAGCAGCTTCGCCGGGACTAGCGGGGTCGAGACCCAGTACTTC. Full variable domain (rest looked up from reference TRBV7-2 and TRBJ2-5): GAGVSQSPSNKVTEKGKDVELRCDPISGHTALYWYRQSLGQGLEFLIYFQGNSAPDKSGLPSDRFSAERTGGSVSTLTIQRTQQEDSAVYLCASSFAGTSGVETQYFGPGTRLLVL.

This chain connects TRBV12-3 or TRBV12-4 to TRBJ1-2, with no clear D. The CDR3 is 14 residues long. The ends were cut back, 7 bases at V and 1 base at J, with 13 bases in the middle. The CDR3 loop is CASIARGSNYGYTF. CDR3 bases: TGTGCCAGCATTGCGAGAGGCAGTAACTATGGCTACACCTTC.

This rearrangement joins TRBV6-2 or TRBV6-3 to TRBJ1-1; possible D gene TRBD1, 5 bases. Germline values: CDR1 MNHEY, CDR2 SVGEGT. This CDR3 is built from 17 residues. Trimming shortened V by 2 bases and J by 3 bases, and 19 bases separated the two germline ends. The CDR3 region is CASSYGGRLGWDTEAFF. CDR3 bases: TGTGCCAGCAGTTACGGGGGACGTCTCGGATGGGACACTGAAGCTTTCTTT.

This clonotype appeared a few times. V is TRBV28 and J is TRBJ2-3; D remains ambiguous. The CDR3 is 15 residues long. The germline V gene has CDR1 MDHEN and CDR2 SYDVKM. V was trimmed by 7 bases and J by 5 bases, leaving 19 bases between them. The CDR3 DNA reads TGTGCCAGCATTATGACCGGAGACTTTAGAGATACGCAGTATTTT. It encodes CASIMTGDFRDTQYF.

This clonotype was found once. This may arise from a read error, as a much more abundant clone is one base away. Given the absence of the conserved phenylalanine or tryptophan at the CDR3 end, a read error is likely. The chain carries TRBV11-3 and TRBJ1-1; 9 bases are a match to TRBD1. Trimming removed 4 bases from V and 3 bases from J; junction bases left unmatched: 0. Germline V lookup: CDR1 SGHNT, CDR2 YENEEA. This CDR3 region has 13 residues. CDR3 nucleotides: TGTGCCAGCAGCTACAGGGGGCACACTGAAGCTTTCGTT. It codes for CASSYRGHTEAFV.

This clonotype was recorded at least ten times. The rearrangement joins TRBV10-3 to TRBJ1-2; no clear D. V was shortened by 3 bases and J by 8 bases, with 16 bases between the two germline ends. The CDR3 totals 14 residues. Germline V gene data show CDR1 as ENHRY and CDR2 as SYGVKD. CDR3 DNA: TGTGCCATCAGTGATTCCGTCGGGGTGGAGGGCTACACCTTC. It yields the protein CAISDSVGVEGYTF.

As for this clonotype: Since a much larger clone is just one base distant, this may be a read error. The chain uses TRBV7-2 and TRBJ1-2, with 8 positions matching TRBD1. The CDR3 runs to 16 residues. Germline CDR1 and CDR2: SGHTA and FQGNSA. The CDR3 DNA reads TGTGCCAGCAGCTTAGATTCGACAGGGGTTACTTATGGCTACAACTTC. Its protein product is CASSLDSTGVTYGYNF.

This clonotype was seen a few times. The chain joins TRBV5-8 to TRBJ2-3; D may match TRBD1 or TRBD2 (5 bases each). The CDR3 extends over 17 amino acids. Trimming stripped 4 bases from V and 3 bases from J, with 21 bases between. Germline loops: CDR1 SGHTS, CDR2 YDEGEE. CDR3 loop: CASSHYRGTSRTDTQYF. The CDR3 region has the DNA TGTGCCAGCAGCCATTACCGGGGCACCAGTCGGACAGATACGCAGTATTTT.

The chain uses TRBV12-3 or TRBV12-4 and TRBJ2-7; the D is unclear. The CDR3 is 14 residues long. Trimming took 2 bases from V and 2 from J, leaving 10 bases between them. CDR3 loop: CASSLPSTTYEQYF. The CDR3 nucleotides read TGTGCCAGCAGTTTACCGTCGACAACCTACGAGCAGTACTTC.

A remark on this clonotype: Germline is not matched at one junction end, which may reflect a read error. The genes are TRBV7-6 and TRBJ2-2, with D maybe TRBD1 (5 bases). The V gene's germline CDR1 is SGHVS and CDR2 FNYEAQ. This CDR3 is built from 13 residues. In nucleotides, the CDR3 is TGTGCCAACAGCCTAGGGGATGGCGGGGAGCTGTTTTTT. It is translated as CANSLGDGGELFF.

This clonotype appeared a few times. The J gene is TRBJ1-6, the V gene TRBV25-1; D remains ambiguous. The V end lost 5 bases, the J end lost 0 bases, and 11 bases lay between the germline ends. The CDR3 is 16 amino acids. Germline assignment: CDR1 MGHDK and CDR2 SYGVNS. CDR3 region: CASSSGISSYNSPLHF. CDR3 coding DNA: TGTGCCAGCAGTTCCGGGATTAGCTCCTATAATTCACCCCTCCACTTT. Looking up the rest from reference TRBV25-1 and TRBJ1-6 gives the full variable domain: EADIYQTPRYLVIGTGKKITLECSQTMGHDKMYWYQQDPGMELHLIHYSYGVNSTEKGDLSSESTVSRIRTEHFPLTLESARPSHTSQYLCASSSGISSYNSPLHFGNGTRLTVT.

The chain carries TRBV2 and TRBJ1-1; D might be TRBD1 (5 bases). The CDR3 runs 11 residues. V lost 6 bases and J lost 7, with 9 bases in between. The V gene's germline CDR1 is SNHLY and CDR2 FYNNEI. CDR3 sequence (DNA): TGTGCCAGCAGGGGGGGGGATGAAGCTTTCTTT. Translation: CASRGGDEAFF.

This sequence joins TRBV2 and TRBJ1-4; the D is unclear. The CDR3 has 13 residues. The germline V and J ends were trimmed by 4 bases and 7 bases, with 10 bases remaining between them. From germline, CDR1 is SNHLY and CDR2 FYNNEI. CDR3 sequence reads: CASSVEGSEKLFF. DNA for the CDR3: TGTGCCAGCAGTGTAGAGGGAAGTGAAAAACTGTTTTTT. Drawing the rest from reference TRBV2 and TRBJ1-4, the complete variable domain is EPEVTQTPSHQVTQMGQEVILRCVPISNHLYFYWYRQILGQKVEFLVSFYNNEISEKSEIFDDQFSVERPDGSNFTLKIRSTKLEDSAMYFCASSVEGSEKLFFGSGTQLSVL.

This sequence joins TRBV6-1 and TRBJ2-6; D unresolved. The CDR3 loop spans 16 amino acids. Trimming cost V 3 bases and J 0 bases, with 9 bases left between them. The germline gives CDR1 MNHNS, CDR2 SASEGT. CDR3 in DNA: TGTGCCAGCAGTGACTCTGACGGCTCTGGGGCCAACGTCCTGACTTTC. Protein sequence: CASSDSDGSGANVLTF.

Notes on this clonotype: In this CDR3 the conserved last residue, phenylalanine or tryptophan, is missing, so a read error is likely. V gene TRBV7-8 combines with J gene TRBJ2-6; weak D call: TRBD1 (5 bases). Germline CDR1 is SGHVS and CDR2 is FQNEAQ. CDR3 length: 18 amino acids. This chain's CDR3 is CASSFRAGVPSWANVLTV. As DNA, the CDR3 is TGTGCCAGCAGCTTCAGGGCCGGCGTCCCCTCTTGGGCCAACGTCCTGACTGTC.

V and J are TRBV12-3 or TRBV12-4 and TRBJ2-1, with 7 bases lining up with TRBD1. The CDR3 contains 14 residues. V was pared by 5 bases and J by 16 bases, with 17 bases of the junction left unmatched. The CDR3 nucleotides read TGTGCCAGCAGTAGGGACAGAATAGGCGATGAGCCTTTCTTC. It specifies CASSRDRIGDEPFF.

A single count supports this clonotype. The CDR3 region is CASSQAAARGGITDTQYF. CDR3 coding DNA: TGTGCCAGCAGCCAAGCGGCCGCAAGGGGGGGCATCACAGATACGCAGTATTTT. The chain couples TRBV4-2 to TRBJ2-3; a weak D match, TRBD2 (7 bases). Trimming pared 1 base from V and 2 bases from J, leaving 19 bases between. The V gene's germline CDR1 is LGHNA and CDR2 YNFKEQ. The CDR3 is made up of 18 amino acids.

Of note for this clonotype: Mismatch with germline at one junction end may stem from a read error. The chain uses TRBV20-1 and TRBJ2-1, with D perhaps assigned TRBD1 or TRBD2 (5 bases each). Germline V gives CDR1 DFQATT, CDR2 SNEGSKA (reference sequence). CDR3 length: 11 residues. The CDR3 sequence: CSAGEGNEQFF. DNA for the CDR3: TGCAGTGCTGGAGAGGGGAATGAGCAGTTCTTC.

This clonotype was counted only a few times. The chain carries TRBV6-5 and TRBJ1-1; 8 nucleotides agree with TRBD1. The J segment lost 5 bases and the V segment lost 6 bases, leaving 14 bases of the junction unmatched. The length of the CDR3 is 16 residues. CDR1 is MNHEY, CDR2 SVGAGI, per germline. CDR3 sequence reads: CASSSSGQGRWTEAFF. CDR3 nucleotide sequence: TGTGCCAGCAGCTCCTCTGGACAGGGACGATGGACTGAAGCTTTCTTT.

About this clonotype: This may come from a read error, since a much larger clone is one base off. The V gene is TRBV7-2, the J gene TRBJ2-7; 7 bases map to TRBD2. Germline trimming cut 8 bases from V and 0 bases from J; bases unmatched to any gene: 7. CDR3 size: 14 residues. Germline assignment: CDR1 SGHTA and CDR2 FQGNSA. The CDR3 nucleotides are TGTGCCAGCTGCCAGGGACTATCCTCCTACGAGCAGTACTTC. Translation gives CASCQGLSSYEQYF.

There are many counts of this clonotype. The chain has TRBV7-2 and TRBJ1-1, with no clear D. Germline V gene data show CDR1 as SGHTA and CDR2 as FQGNSA. Trimming cost V 4 bases and J 3 bases, with 9 bases left between them. The CDR3 contains 13 residues. CDR3 coding DNA: TGTGCCAGCAGCTCCTATCTTTACACTGAAGCTTTCTTT. Translation gives CASSSYLYTEAFF.

In this sample, this clonotype turned up a few times. J is TRBJ2-2 and V is TRBV2, with D maybe TRBD2 (7 bases). Germline V CDR1 and CDR2: SNHLY, FYNNEI. There are 14 residues in the CDR3. Deletions cut 8 bases from V and 3 bases from J, with 13 bases between. The CDR3 region is CASGGDIDTGELFF. As DNA, the CDR3 is TGTGCCAGCGGGGGGGACATAGACACCGGGGAGCTGTTTTTT.

The chain's CDR3 is CASSGTGPFYEQYF. The CDR3 nucleotides are TGTGCCAGCAGTGGGACAGGGCCCTTCTACGAGCAGTACTTC. The J gene is TRBJ2-7, the V gene TRBV6-1; 8 nucleotides agree with TRBD1. V lost 4 bases, J lost 3 bases, and 5 bases stayed unmatched. In germline, CDR1 is MNHNS, CDR2 SASEGT. The CDR3 contains 14 residues.

The chain uses TRBV5-1 and TRBJ2-7; the D gene is possibly TRBD1 (6 bases). Germline CDR1 SGHRS, CDR2 YFSETQ. The CDR3 extends over 15 amino acids. Trimming took 0 bases from V and 3 from J, leaving 13 bases between them. DNA of the CDR3: TGCGCCAGCAGCTTGGGTACAGGGCTCTACTACGAGCAGTACTTC. Its translation: CASSLGTGLYYEQYF. Together with reference TRBV5-1 and TRBJ2-7, the CDR3 gives the full variable domain: KAGVTQTPRYLIKTRGQQVTLSCSPISGHRSVSWYQQTPGQGLQFLFEYFSETQRNKGNFPGRFSGRQFSNSRSEMNVSTLELGDSALYLCASSLGTGLYYEQYFGPGTRLTVT.